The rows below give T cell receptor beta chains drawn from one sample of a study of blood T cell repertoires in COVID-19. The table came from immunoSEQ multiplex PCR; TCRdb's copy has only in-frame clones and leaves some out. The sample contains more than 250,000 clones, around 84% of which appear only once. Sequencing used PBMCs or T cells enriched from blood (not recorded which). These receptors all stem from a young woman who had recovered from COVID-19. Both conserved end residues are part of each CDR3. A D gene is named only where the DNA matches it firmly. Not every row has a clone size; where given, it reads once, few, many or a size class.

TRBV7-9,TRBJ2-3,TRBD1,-,CASSLEGAGDTQYF,TGTGCCAGCAGCTTAGAGGGGGCTGGAGATACGCAGTATTTT
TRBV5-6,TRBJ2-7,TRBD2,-,CASSFLGGSTYEQYF,TGTGCCAGCAGCTTTCTAGGCGGGAGTACCTACGAGCAGTACTTC
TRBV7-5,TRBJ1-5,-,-,CARSPTGEGQPQHF,TGTGCCAGAAGCCCCACAGGGGAAGGACAGCCCCAGCATTTT
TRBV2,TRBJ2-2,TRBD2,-,CASRAPGLAGATNTGELFF,TGTGCCAGCAGGGCACCGGGACTAGCGGGGGCGACTAACACCGGGGAGCTGTTTTTT
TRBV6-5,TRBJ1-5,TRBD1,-,CASSPRTGNNQPQHF,TGTGCCAGCAGCCCAAGGACAGGGAACAATCAGCCCCAGCATTTT
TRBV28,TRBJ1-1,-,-,CASRPSAGREGTEAFF,TGTGCCAGCAGGCCGTCGGCAGGGAGGGAAGGGACTGAAGCTTTCTTT
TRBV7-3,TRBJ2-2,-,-,CASSSYGTANTGELFF,TGTGCCAGCAGCTCTTACGGGACTGCGAACACCGGGGAGCTGTTTTTT
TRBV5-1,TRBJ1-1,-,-,CASSSGTGGGTEAFF,TGCGCCAGCAGCTCCGGGACTGGGGGTGGCACTGAAGCTTTCTTT
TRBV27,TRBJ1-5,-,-,CASSLRGQPQHF,TGTGCCAGCAGTTTGCGTGGTCAGCCCCAGCATTTT
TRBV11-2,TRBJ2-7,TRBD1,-,CASSLGTGGYEQYF,TGTGCCAGCAGCTTGGGGACAGGGGGCTACGAGCAGTACTTC
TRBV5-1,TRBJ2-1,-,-,CASSLARQSYNEQFF,TGCGCCAGCAGCTTGGCCAGACAGAGTTACAATGAGCAGTTCTTC
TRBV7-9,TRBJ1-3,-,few,CASSGAVGNTIYF,TGTGCCAGCAGCGGGGCCGTCGGAAACACCATATATTTT
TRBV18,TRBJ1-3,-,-,CASSDQIQGNTIYF,TGTGCCAGCTCCGACCAAATACAGGGAAACACCATATATTTT
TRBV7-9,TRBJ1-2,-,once,CASSPSYGYTF,TGTGCCAGCAGCCCTTCCTATGGCTACACCTTC
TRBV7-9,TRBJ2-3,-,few,CASSQSTDTQYF,TGTGCCAGCAGCCAGAGCACAGATACGCAGTATTTT
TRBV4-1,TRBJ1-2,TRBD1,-,CASSQVPGTGIGGYTF,TGCGCCAGCAGCCAAGTACCCGGGACAGGGATCGGGGGCTACACCTTC
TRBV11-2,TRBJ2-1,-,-,CASSPQGHYNEQFF,TGTGCCAGCAGCCCCCAGGGACACTACAATGAGCAGTTCTTC
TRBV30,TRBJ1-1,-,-,CAWSLTGDTEAFF,TGTGCCTGGAGTTTAACAGGAGACACTGAAGCTTTCTTT
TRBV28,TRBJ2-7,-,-,CASSVTGTRTYEQYF,TGTGCCAGCAGTGTAACCGGGACTCGCACCTACGAGCAGTACTTC
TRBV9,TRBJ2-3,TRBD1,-,CASSRRQGRTDTQYF,TGTGCCAGCAGCCGACGACAGGGACGGACAGATACGCAGTATTTT
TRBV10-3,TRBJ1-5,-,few,CAISGTDNQPQHF,TGTGCCATCAGTGGGACAGATAATCAGCCCCAGCATTTT
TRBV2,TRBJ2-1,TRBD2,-,CASVAGGEYNEQFF,TGTGCCAGCGTCGCGGGGGGCGAGTACAATGAGCAGTTCTTC
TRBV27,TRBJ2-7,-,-,CASSYITPGRYEQYF,TGTGCCAGCAGCTACATTACCCCGGGAAGATACGAGCAGTACTTC
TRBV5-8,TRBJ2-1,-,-,CASSLSYNEQFF,TGTGCCAGCTCCCTCTCCTACAATGAGCAGTTCTTC
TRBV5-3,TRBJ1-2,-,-,CARSLVKLDSPNSNYGYTF,TGTGCCAGAAGCTTGGTTAAGTTGGACAGCCCTAATTCTAACTATGGCTACACCTTC
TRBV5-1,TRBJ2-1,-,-,CASSYRSRGSDEQFF,TGCGCCAGCAGCTACCGCTCCCGAGGGTCTGATGAGCAGTTCTTC
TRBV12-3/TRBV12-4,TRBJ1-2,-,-,CASSSHNGYTF,TGTGCCAGCAGTTCACACAATGGCTACACCTTC
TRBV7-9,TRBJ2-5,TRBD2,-,CASSLLAGTLGTQYF,TGTGCCAGCAGCTTACTAGCGGGAACGTTAGGCACCCAGTACTTC
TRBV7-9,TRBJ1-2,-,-,CASSLGQTNYGYTF,TGTGCCAGCAGCCTCGGACAGACTAACTATGGCTACACCTTC
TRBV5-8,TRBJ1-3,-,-,CASSTLGGSGNTIYF,TGTGCCAGCAGCACCTTAGGGGGCTCTGGAAACACCATATATTTT
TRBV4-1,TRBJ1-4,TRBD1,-,CASSQATGGWEGKLFF,TGCGCCAGCAGCCAGGCAACAGGGGGCTGGGAAGGAAAACTGTTTTTT
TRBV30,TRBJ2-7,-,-,CAWSVGVSYEQYF,TGTGCCTGGAGTGTAGGGGTCTCCTACGAGCAGTACTTC
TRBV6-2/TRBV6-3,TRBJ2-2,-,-,CASSQSAGYTGELFF,TGTGCCAGCAGCCAATCCGCCGGGTACACCGGGGAGCTGTTTTTT
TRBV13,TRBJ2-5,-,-,CASSLGRRNQETQYF,TGTGCCAGCAGCTTAGGCCGCAGGAACCAAGAGACCCAGTACTTC
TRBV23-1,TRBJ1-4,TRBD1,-,CASSLPLGQFSATNEKLFF,TGCGCCAGCAGCCTCCCTCTGGGACAGTTTTCTGCAACTAATGAAAAACTGTTTTTT
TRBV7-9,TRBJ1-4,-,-,CASSLASGNNEKLFF,TGTGCCAGCAGCTTAGCCTCAGGGAATAATGAAAAACTGTTTTTT
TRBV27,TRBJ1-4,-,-,CASRLGAPNEKLFF,TGTGCCAGCAGGTTGGGGGCGCCTAATGAAAAACTGTTTTTT
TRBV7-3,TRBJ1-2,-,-,CASSLTAFDYGYTF,TGTGCCAGCAGCTTAACGGCCTTCGACTATGGCTACACCTTC
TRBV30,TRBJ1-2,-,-,CAWSLSSGYTF,TGTGCCTGGAGCCTCTCCTCCGGCTACACCTTC
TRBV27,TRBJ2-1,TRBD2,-,CASSHLWDYTTYNEQFF,TGTGCCAGCAGTCACCTTTGGGACTATACAACCTACAATGAGCAGTTCTTC
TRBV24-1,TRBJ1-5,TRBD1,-,CATSDGGTGNQPQHF,TGTGCCACCAGTGATGGCGGGACAGGCAATCAGCCCCAGCATTTT
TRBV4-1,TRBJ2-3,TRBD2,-,CASSQGTSDTDTQYF,TGCGCCAGCAGCCAAGGGACTAGCGACACAGATACGCAGTATTTT
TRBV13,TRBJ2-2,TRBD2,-,CASILSGSIGELFF,TGTGCCAGCATCCTTAGCGGGAGTATCGGGGAGCTGTTTTTT
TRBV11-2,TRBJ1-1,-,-,CASSLALTGTEAFF,TGTGCCAGCAGCTTAGCTTTAACCGGGACAGAAGCTTTCTTT
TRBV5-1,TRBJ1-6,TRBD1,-,CASSPRGENSPLHF,TGCGCCAGCAGCCCCAGGGGGGAGAATTCACCCCTCCACTTT
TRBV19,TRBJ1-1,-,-,CASSPLTMNTEAFF,TGTGCCAGTAGCCCTTTGACAATGAACACTGAAGCTTTCTTT
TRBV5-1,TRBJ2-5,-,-,CASQRTVGETQYF,TGCGCCAGCCAAAGGACTGTGGGAGAGACCCAGTACTTC
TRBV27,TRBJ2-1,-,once,CASTPVQGYNEQFF,TGTGCCAGCACCCCTGTCCAGGGTTACAATGAGCAGTTCTTC